This T cell receptor (beta chain) was sequenced during a study of blood T cell repertoires in COVID-19. Looking at the study overall: Material from acute and convalescent COVID-19 was sourced from the United States, Italy and Spain. PBMCs, B-cell-depleted T cells, or T cells were the source of the cDNA or gDNA that made up the material.

V shed 5 bases, J shed 7 bases, and the junction held 8 bases outside the gene matches. The CDR3 contains 15 residues. Germline-derived CDR1 and CDR2 are LNHDA and SQIVND (reference sequence). Sequencing used immunoSEQ multiplex PCR; TCRdb keeps in-frame clones, though not all of them. The data hold just over 350,000 clones, with roughly 90% observed a single time. The sample taken for sequencing was PBMCs or T cells enriched from blood (not recorded which). The receptor was isolated from a woman in her 30s who had recovered from COVID-19. The chain recombines TRBV19 with TRBJ1-4; the match to TRBD1 covers 9 bases. Here the CDR3 DNA reads TGTGCCAGTAGTCTACAGGGGGCCGTCGGTGAAAAACTGTTTTTT. Its protein product is CASSLQGAVGEKLFF.